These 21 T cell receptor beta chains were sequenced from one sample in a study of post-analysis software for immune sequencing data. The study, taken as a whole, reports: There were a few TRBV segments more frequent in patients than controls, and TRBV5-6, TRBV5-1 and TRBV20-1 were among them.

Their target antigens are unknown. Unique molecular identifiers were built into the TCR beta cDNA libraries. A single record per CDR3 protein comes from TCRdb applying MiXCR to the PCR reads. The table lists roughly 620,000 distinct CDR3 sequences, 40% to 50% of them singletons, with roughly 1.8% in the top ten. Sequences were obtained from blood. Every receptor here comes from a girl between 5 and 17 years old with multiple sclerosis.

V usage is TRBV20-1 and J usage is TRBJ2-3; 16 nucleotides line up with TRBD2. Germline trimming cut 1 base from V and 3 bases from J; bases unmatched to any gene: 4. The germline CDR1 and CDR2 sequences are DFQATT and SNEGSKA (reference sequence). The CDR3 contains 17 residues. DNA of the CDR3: TGCAGTGCTAGAGGGGGACTAGCGGGAGGGAAGACAGATACGCAGTATTTT. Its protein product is CSARGGLAGGKTDTQYF.

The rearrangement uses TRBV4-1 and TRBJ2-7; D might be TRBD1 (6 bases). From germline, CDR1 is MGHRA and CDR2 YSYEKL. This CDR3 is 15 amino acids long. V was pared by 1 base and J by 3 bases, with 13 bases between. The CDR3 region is CASSQASDSLYEQYF. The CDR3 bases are TGCGCCAGCAGCCAAGCGTCGGACAGTCTCTACGAGCAGTACTTC.

In nucleotides, the CDR3 is TGTGCCAGCAGCTCTAACTCGGACAGGGGGCACGCAGATACGCAGTATTTT. Its translation: CASSSNSDRGHADTQYF. The chain has TRBV7-6 and TRBJ2-3; 11 bases are a match to TRBD1. This CDR3 has 17 amino acids. CDR1 is SGHVS, CDR2 FNYEAQ, per germline. The V and J ends lost 4 bases and 4 bases, in that order; junction bases with no gene match: 10.

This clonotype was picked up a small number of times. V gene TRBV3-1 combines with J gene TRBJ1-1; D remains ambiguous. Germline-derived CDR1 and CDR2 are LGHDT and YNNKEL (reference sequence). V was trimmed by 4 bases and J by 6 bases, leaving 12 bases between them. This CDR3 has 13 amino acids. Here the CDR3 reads CASSLRPAPEAFF. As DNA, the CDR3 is TGTGCCAGCAGCCTCCGTCCTGCGCCTGAAGCTTTCTTT.

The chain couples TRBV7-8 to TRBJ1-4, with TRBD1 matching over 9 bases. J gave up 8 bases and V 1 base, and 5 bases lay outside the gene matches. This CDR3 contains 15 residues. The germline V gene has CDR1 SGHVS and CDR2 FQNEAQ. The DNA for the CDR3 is TGTGCCAGCAGCTTAGGGGACAGGGAGAGAGAAAAACTGTTTTTT. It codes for CASSLGDREREKLFF.

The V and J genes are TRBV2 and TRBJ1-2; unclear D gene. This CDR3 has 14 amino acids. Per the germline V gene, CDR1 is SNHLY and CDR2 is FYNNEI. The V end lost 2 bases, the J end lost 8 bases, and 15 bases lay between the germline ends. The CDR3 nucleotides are TGTGCCAGCAGTGAAAGGTTCCTGGCCTTAGGCTACACCTTC. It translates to CASSERFLALGYTF. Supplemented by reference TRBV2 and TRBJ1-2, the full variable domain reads EPEVTQTPSHQVTQMGQEVILRCVPISNHLYFYWYRQILGQKVEFLVSFYNNEISEKSEIFDDQFSVERPDGSNFTLKIRSTKLEDSAMYFCASSERFLALGYTFGSGTRLTVV.

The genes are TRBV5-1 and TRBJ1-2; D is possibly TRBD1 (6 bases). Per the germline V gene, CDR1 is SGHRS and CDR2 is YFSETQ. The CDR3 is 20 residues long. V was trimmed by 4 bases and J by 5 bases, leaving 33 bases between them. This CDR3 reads CASSSRLGTQTGRINYGYTF. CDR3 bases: TGCGCCAGCAGCAGTCGATTAGGAACCCAGACAGGCCGCATCAATTATGGCTACACCTTC.

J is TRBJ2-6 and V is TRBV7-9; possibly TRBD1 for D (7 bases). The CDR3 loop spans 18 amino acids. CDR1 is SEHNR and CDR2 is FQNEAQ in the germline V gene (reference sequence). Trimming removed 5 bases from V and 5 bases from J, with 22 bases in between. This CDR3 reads CASSPMGQGGFRANVLTF. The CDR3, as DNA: TGTGCCAGCAGCCCGATGGGCCAGGGGGGCTTTCGGGCCAACGTCCTGACTTTC.

CDR3 DNA: TGTGCCAGCAGTTTTCAGGGGCCCTATGGCTACACCTTC. It translates to CASSFQGPYGYTF. The chain has TRBV12-3 or TRBV12-4 and TRBJ1-2; tentative D call: TRBD1 (6 bases). Trimming took off 3 bases at V and 4 bases at J, with 9 bases between the two ends. The CDR3 extends over 13 amino acids.

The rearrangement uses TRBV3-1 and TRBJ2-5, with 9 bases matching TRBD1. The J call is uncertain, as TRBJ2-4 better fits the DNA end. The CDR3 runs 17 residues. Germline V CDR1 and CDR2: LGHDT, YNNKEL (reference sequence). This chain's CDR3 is CASSHHPGQGRENIQYF. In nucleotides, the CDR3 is TGTGCCAGCAGCCACCATCCGGGACAGGGAAGAGAGAACATTCAGTACTTC.

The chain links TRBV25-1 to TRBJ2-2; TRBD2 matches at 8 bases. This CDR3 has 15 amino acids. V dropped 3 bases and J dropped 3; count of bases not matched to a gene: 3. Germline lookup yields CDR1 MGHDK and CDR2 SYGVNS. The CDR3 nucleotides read TGTGCCAGCAGTGACCGGCGGGGGGACACCGGGGAGCTGTTTTTT. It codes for CASSDRRGDTGELFF.

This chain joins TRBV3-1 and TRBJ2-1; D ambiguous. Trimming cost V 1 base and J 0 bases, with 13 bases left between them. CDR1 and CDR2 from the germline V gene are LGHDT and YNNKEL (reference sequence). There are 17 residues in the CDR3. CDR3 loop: CASSQVTRLSSYNEQFF. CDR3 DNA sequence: TGTGCCAGCAGCCAAGTGACCCGGCTCAGCTCCTACAATGAGCAGTTCTTC.

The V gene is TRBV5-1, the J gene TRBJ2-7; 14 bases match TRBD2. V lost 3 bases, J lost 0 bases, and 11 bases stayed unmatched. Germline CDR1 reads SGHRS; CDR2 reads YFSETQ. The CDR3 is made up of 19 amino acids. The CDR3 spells CASSSPPGLAGAPSYEQYF. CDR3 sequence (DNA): TGCGCCAGCAGCTCCCCTCCGGGACTAGCGGGAGCCCCCTCCTACGAGCAGTACTTC.

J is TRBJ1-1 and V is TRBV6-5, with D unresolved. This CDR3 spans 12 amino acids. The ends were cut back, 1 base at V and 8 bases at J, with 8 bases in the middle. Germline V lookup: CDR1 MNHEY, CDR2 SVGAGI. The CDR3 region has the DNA TGTGCCAGCAGTTACTTCGGGTCAGAAGCTTTCTTT. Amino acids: CASSYFGSEAFF.

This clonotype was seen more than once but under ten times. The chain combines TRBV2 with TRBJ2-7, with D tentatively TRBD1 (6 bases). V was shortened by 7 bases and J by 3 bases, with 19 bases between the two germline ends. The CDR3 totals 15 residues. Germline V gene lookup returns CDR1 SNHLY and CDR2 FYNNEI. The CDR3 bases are TGTGCCAGCACCGAACAGTCAGGGGCCTACTACGAGCAGTACTTC. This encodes CASTEQSGAYYEQYF.

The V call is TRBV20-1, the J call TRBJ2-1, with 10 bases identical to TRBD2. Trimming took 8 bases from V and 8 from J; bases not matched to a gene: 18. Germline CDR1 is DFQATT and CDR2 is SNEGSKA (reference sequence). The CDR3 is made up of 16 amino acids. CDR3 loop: CSCPFRLAGVKDEQFF. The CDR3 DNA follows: TGCAGTTGCCCCTTCCGGCTAGCGGGAGTTAAGGATGAGCAGTTCTTC.

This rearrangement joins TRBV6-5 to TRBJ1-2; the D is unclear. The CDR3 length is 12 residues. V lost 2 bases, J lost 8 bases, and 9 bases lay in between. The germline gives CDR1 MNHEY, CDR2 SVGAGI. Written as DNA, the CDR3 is TGTGCCAGCAGTTACGGTCATGGGGGCTACACCTTC. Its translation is CASSYGHGGYTF.

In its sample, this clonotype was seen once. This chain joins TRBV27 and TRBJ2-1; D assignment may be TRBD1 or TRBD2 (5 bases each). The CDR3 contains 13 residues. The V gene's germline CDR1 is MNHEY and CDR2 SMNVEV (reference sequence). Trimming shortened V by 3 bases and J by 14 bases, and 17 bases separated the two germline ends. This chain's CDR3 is CASSFQGRDYEFF. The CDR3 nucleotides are TGTGCCAGCAGTTTCCAGGGTCGTGACTACGAGTTCTTC.

The CDR3 DNA reads as TGTGCCACCAGCGAAAGGGGCAGAGAGCAGTTCTTC. It yields the protein CATSERGREQFF. V is TRBV24-1 and J is TRBJ2-1, with a possible D match to TRBD1 (5 bases). Germline V gene data show CDR1 as KGHDR and CDR2 as SFDVKD. This CDR3 spans 12 amino acids. Trimming removed 7 bases from V and 10 bases from J, with 13 bases in between.

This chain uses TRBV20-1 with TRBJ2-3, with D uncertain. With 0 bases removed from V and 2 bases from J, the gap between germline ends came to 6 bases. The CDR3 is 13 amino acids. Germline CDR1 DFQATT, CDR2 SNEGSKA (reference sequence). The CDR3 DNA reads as TGCAGTGCTAGAGAGTTCTCCACAGATACGCAGTATTTT. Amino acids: CSAREFSTDTQYF.

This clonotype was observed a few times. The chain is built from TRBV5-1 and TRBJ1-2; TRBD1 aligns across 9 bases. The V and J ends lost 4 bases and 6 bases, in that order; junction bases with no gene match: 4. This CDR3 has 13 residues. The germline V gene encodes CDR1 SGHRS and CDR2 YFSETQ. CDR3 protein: CASSGQGSDGYTF. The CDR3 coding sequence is TGCGCCAGCAGCGGACAGGGGAGTGATGGCTACACCTTC.